This T cell receptor (beta chain) was retrieved from a study of blood T cells in healthy people across ages. Study overall: Template switching captured about one barcoded beta molecule per two T cells. Whole-study results and caveats: Shifts in expanded clonotypes may have been confounded by donor CMV status, which was unknown.

This clonotype was found once. The antigen is not known. A read error may produce the germline difference seen at one junction end. PCR was performed a second time for about 7 to 11 cycles using a sample-barcoded 5' primer and a J-beta primer mix. TCRdb re-derived calls from the 5' RACE reads in MiXCR, one entry per CDR3 protein. The data hold 630,000 or so distinct CDR3 sequences, with 32% observed a single time. The CDR3 has 12 amino acids. Germline values: CDR1 MRHNA, CDR2 SNTAGT. The total RNA that was extracted per sample amounted to at least 5.5 micrograms. The sample consisted of blood. This chain joins TRBV6-4 and TRBJ1-6; D not certain. The clonotype comes from a woman aged 80 or over in good health. Here the CDR3 reads CTSSDGRPPLHF. CDR3 in DNA: TGTACCAGCAGTGATGGTCGTCCACCCCTCCACTTT.